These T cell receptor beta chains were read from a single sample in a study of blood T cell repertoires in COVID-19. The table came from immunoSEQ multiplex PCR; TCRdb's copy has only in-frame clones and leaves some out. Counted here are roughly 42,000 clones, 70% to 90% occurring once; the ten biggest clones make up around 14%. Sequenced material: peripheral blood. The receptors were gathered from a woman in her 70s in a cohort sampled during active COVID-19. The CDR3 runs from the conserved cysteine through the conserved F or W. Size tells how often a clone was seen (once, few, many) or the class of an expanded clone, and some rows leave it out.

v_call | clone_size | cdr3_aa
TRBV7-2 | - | CASSLGLAGVVEQFF
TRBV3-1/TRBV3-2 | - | CASSQEWLADQTQYF
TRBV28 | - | CASSLGTFLSNQPQHF
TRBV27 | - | CASSLLGQGDSGANVLTF
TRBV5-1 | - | CASSLLYRDDNEQFF
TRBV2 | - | CASSEQGNYGYTF
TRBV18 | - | CASSPREGLRNEQFF
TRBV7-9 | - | CASSSSQANTEAFF
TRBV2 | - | CASSEPYRGSGPSYEQYF
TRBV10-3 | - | CATAGLQARNEQFF
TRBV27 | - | CASSLTGTSGFFTGELFF
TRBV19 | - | CASSRGPLNPGANVLTF
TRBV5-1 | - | CASSFSSGNTEAFF
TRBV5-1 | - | CASSPPRGGEETQYF
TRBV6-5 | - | CASSYADSSETQYF
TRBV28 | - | CASSPGQLYGYTF
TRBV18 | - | CASSLGRVNTEAFF
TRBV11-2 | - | CASSLGLGGSSYNEQFF
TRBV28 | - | CASSTGGLEQYF
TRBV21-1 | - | CASSKYLGQTPQGLYSNQPQHF
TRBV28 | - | CASTAGQDNSPLHF
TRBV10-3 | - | CAISPSGYEQYF
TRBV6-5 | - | CASRGGNEQFF
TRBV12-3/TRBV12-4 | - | CASSLAGQAEQYF
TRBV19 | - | CASSVLRGNDRNQPQHF
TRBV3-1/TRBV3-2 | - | CASSQEHRSGYTF
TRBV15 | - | CATRTPYSNQPQHF
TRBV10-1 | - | CARQGGKGVETQYF
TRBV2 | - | CASSGTGKGANVLTF
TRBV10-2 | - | CASRAGTSGYTDTQYF
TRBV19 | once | CASSPQRRMSGDEQYF
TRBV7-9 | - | CASSLDTSGRQFF
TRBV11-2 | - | CASSRHRERETQYF
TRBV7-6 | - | CASSLTQTEPNEKLFF
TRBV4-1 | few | CASSQRYAGNNEQFF
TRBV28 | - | CASSLGALPTDTQYF
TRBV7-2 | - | CASSYRGPYEQYF
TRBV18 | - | CASSPLTSPDSPLHF
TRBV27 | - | CASSLSISTDTQYF
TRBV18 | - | CASSPRVGQGATDTQYF
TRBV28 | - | CASSLSGTVYEQYF
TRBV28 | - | CASSLIGGDYGYTF
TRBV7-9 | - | CASSLQGGAYNEQFF